The rows below give T cell receptor beta chains drawn from one sample of a study of long-term antiretroviral therapy in people with HIV. The assay was immunoSEQ multiplex PCR, and TCRdb's table has in-frame clones only and misses some. The sample holds about 22,000 clones; 85% to 90% are singletons and the top ten take 3.5%. The input for sequencing was unsorted PBMCs, taken 2.3 years after starting antiretroviral therapy. These receptor sequences come from a man aged 55 to 70 with HIV. CDR3s include the opening cysteine and the closing phenylalanine or tryptophan. A D gene is named only where the DNA matches it firmly. The size field is filled for only some rows; it gives once, few, many or a size class.

size: NA
J: TRBJ2-5
D: TRBD2
V: TRBV5-4
DNA: TGTGCCAGCAGCTTGGTTAGCGGGGGTCCGGGGACCCAGTACTTC
CDR3: CASSLVSGGPGTQYF

size: medium-sized
J: TRBJ1-1
D: NA
V: TRBV7-9
DNA: TGTGCCAGCAGCTTATCAACTGAAGCTTTCTTT
CDR3: CASSLSTEAFF

size: NA
J: TRBJ2-1
D: TRBD2
V: TRBV9
DNA: TGTGCCAGCAGCGTTAGTTACGCGACTAGCGGGTTGTGGGATGAGCAGTTCTTC
CDR3: CASSVSYATSGLWDEQFF

size: NA
J: TRBJ2-3
D: NA
V: TRBV4-2
DNA: TGTGCCAGCAGCCAAGAACCAGCGGCTAGCACAGATACGCAGTATTTT
CDR3: CASSQEPAASTDTQYF

size: NA
J: TRBJ2-4
D: NA
V: TRBV18
DNA: TGTGCCAGCTCACCACTAGCGGCGAACGCCAAAAACATTCAGTACTTC
CDR3: CASSPLAANAKNIQYF

size: NA
J: TRBJ2-3
D: NA
V: TRBV5-1
DNA: TGCGCCAGCAGCTTGGAAGGACCACCTAACACAGATACGCAGTATTTT
CDR3: CASSLEGPPNTDTQYF

size: NA
J: TRBJ1-2
D: NA
V: TRBV6-6
DNA: TGTGCCAGCACTACGACCGGGGCGTTGGCCTATGGCTACACCTTC
CDR3: CASTTTGALAYGYTF

size: few
J: TRBJ2-2
D: TRBD1
V: TRBV9
DNA: TGTGCCAGCAGCGTCCACAGGGGGGACACCGGGGAGCTGTTTTTT
CDR3: CASSVHRGDTGELFF

size: NA
J: TRBJ2-1
D: TRBD2
V: TRBV29-1
DNA: TGCAGCGTTGAAGGAAAGGGACCTCGGGGGCCTACTAGCGGATACAATGAGCAGTTCTTC
CDR3: CSVEGKGPRGPTSGYNEQFF

size: few
J: TRBJ1-2
D: NA
V: TRBV11-2
DNA: TGTGCCAGCAGCTTAGATCGTGGCCATGGCTACACCTTC
CDR3: CASSLDRGHGYTF

size: NA
J: TRBJ2-5
D: TRBD1
V: TRBV9
DNA: TGTGCCAGCAGCCACAGGGTTTGGGGACAGGACCACCAAGAGACCCAGTACTTC
CDR3: CASSHRVWGQDHQETQYF

size: NA
J: TRBJ1-5
D: NA
V: TRBV21-1
DNA: TGTGCCAGCAGCAAAAGGGGGGGTCATAGCAATCAGCCCCAGCATTTT
CDR3: CASSKRGGHSNQPQHF

size: NA
J: TRBJ2-3
D: NA
V: TRBV6-1
DNA: TGTGCCAGTCTATGGACCACAGATACGCAGTATTTT
CDR3: CASLWTTDTQYF

size: NA
J: TRBJ2-7
D: TRBD2
V: TRBV2
DNA: TGTGCCACGAGCGGGAGAGCTATCCACGAGCAGTACTTC
CDR3: CATSGRAIHEQYF

size: NA
J: TRBJ2-7
D: TRBD2
V: TRBV4-1
DNA: TGCGCCAGCAGCCAACTAGCGGGGTACGAGCAGTACTTC
CDR3: CASSQLAGYEQYF

size: NA
J: TRBJ2-7
D: NA
V: TRBV14
DNA: TGTGCCAGCAGCCAAGAATTGTCGAGTCGGGCCTACGAGCAGTACTTC
CDR3: CASSQELSSRAYEQYF

size: NA
J: TRBJ1-2
D: NA
V: TRBV18
DNA: TGTGCCAGCTCACCACGGCCAGAATATGGCTACACCTTC
CDR3: CASSPRPEYGYTF

size: NA
J: TRBJ2-2
D: NA
V: TRBV21-1
DNA: TGTGCCAGCAGCAACCACCCCCTATGCAGGGCGAACACCGGGGAGCTGTTTTTT
CDR3: CASSNHPLCRANTGELFF

size: NA
J: TRBJ1-1
D: NA
V: TRBV7-9
DNA: TGTGCCAGCAGCTTAATGAGGGGGGTGAACACTGAAGCTTTCTTT
CDR3: CASSLMRGVNTEAFF

size: NA
J: TRBJ2-7
D: TRBD2
V: TRBV11-2
DNA: TGTGCCAGCAGCTTGTCTCTAGCGGGAGTCTACGAGCAGTACTTC
CDR3: CASSLSLAGVYEQYF

size: NA
J: TRBJ2-5
D: TRBD2
V: TRBV29-1
DNA: TGCAGCGCTCTACGGACTAGCGGGAAACAAACCCAGTACTTC
CDR3: CSALRTSGKQTQYF

size: NA
J: TRBJ1-4
D: NA
V: TRBV4-3
DNA: TGCGCCAGCAGCCAAGTAGCGGACGTCAAAAAACTGTTTTTT
CDR3: CASSQVADVKKLFF

size: NA
J: TRBJ1-6
D: NA
V: TRBV5-6
DNA: TGTGCCAGCAGCCTCCGGGCGGGGGCGGGAAATTCACCCCTCCACTTT
CDR3: CASSLRAGAGNSPLHF

size: once
J: TRBJ2-1
D: NA
V: TRBV7-9
DNA: TGTGCCAGCAGCTTAGGAGCGCAAGGGTGGAACTGGCAGTTCTTC
CDR3: CASSLGAQGWNWQFF

size: NA
J: TRBJ2-5
D: NA
V: TRBV7-7
DNA: TGTGCCAGCAGCGCCCTAGGGGGGGCAAAAGAGACCCAGTACTTC
CDR3: CASSALGGAKETQYF

size: NA
J: TRBJ1-5
D: TRBD1
V: TRBV28
DNA: TGTGCCAGCACCCTAGGGGGACAGGGCAACCCCCAGCATTTT
CDR3: CASTLGGQGNPQHF

size: NA
J: TRBJ2-1
D: TRBD1
V: TRBV5-4
DNA: TGTGCCAGCAGCCCCTGGACAGGGGACAATGAGCAGTTCTTC
CDR3: CASSPWTGDNEQFF

size: NA
J: TRBJ2-5
D: NA
V: TRBV5-1
DNA: TGCGCCAGCAGCTCCGGTGCAGGGGGGGCCGAGGGGGAGACCCAGTACTTC
CDR3: CASSSGAGGAEGETQYF

size: NA
J: TRBJ2-7
D: TRBD1
V: TRBV4-3
DNA: TGCGCCAGCAGCCAAAGTATCTGGGGGACAGGGGATGGAGAGCAGTACTTC
CDR3: CASSQSIWGTGDGEQYF

size: NA
J: TRBJ2-7
D: TRBD2
V: TRBV4-1
DNA: TGCGCCAGCAGCCTCCGGCCGGCGGGAGAGGGCGAGCAGTACTTC
CDR3: CASSLRPAGEGEQYF

size: NA
J: TRBJ1-1
D: NA
V: TRBV5-1
DNA: TGCGCCAGCAGCTTTTACGGGAACACTGAAGCTTTCTTT
CDR3: CASSFYGNTEAFF

size: few
J: TRBJ1-1
D: TRBD1
V: TRBV20-1
DNA: TGCAGTGCTAGGGGGACAGAAGAAGCTTTCTTT
CDR3: CSARGTEEAFF

size: NA
J: TRBJ1-2
D: NA
V: TRBV7-9
DNA: TGTGCCAGCAGCTCCGCATCTGGTAACTATGGCTACACCTTC
CDR3: CASSSASGNYGYTF

size: NA
J: TRBJ1-1
D: TRBD1
V: TRBV18
DNA: TGTGCCAGCTCACCAACAGGGGGCGACACTGAAGCTTTCTTT
CDR3: CASSPTGGDTEAFF

size: NA
J: TRBJ2-2
D: NA
V: TRBV5-1
DNA: TGCGCCAGCAGCTTTGACTTCACCGGGGAGCTGTTTTTT
CDR3: CASSFDFTGELFF

size: NA
J: TRBJ2-1
D: NA
V: TRBV7-9
DNA: TGTGCCAGCAGCTTTCCGAGCTCCTACAATGAGCAGTTCTTC
CDR3: CASSFPSSYNEQFF

size: NA
J: TRBJ2-1
D: NA
V: TRBV10-1
DNA: TGCGCCAGCACCCGAACGGGCGGTTTGCCCCATGAGCAGTTCTTC
CDR3: CASTRTGGLPHEQFF

size: NA
J: TRBJ2-7
D: NA
V: TRBV7-2
DNA: TGTGCCAGCAGCTTACAGGGTCCGTTGGGAGCCGAGCAGTACTTC
CDR3: CASSLQGPLGAEQYF

size: NA
J: TRBJ2-7
D: TRBD1
V: TRBV10-3
DNA: TGTGCCACCAGGACAGGGAACGAGCAGTACTTC
CDR3: CATRTGNEQYF

size: NA
J: TRBJ2-7
D: NA
V: TRBV2
DNA: TGTGCCAGCAGTCTACAGGGAATGGGTAACGAGCAGTACTTC
CDR3: CASSLQGMGNEQYF

size: NA
J: TRBJ1-6
D: NA
V: TRBV4-3
DNA: TGCGCCAGCAGCCTCAGCAGGGGAGGGAGGGGATCCTATAATTCACCCCTCCACTTT
CDR3: CASSLSRGGRGSYNSPLHF

size: NA
J: TRBJ2-7
D: TRBD2
V: TRBV11-3
DNA: TGTGCCAGCAGCTTAGGTAAGCGGGAGGGTAGACACGAGCAGTACTTC
CDR3: CASSLGKREGRHEQYF

size: NA
J: TRBJ2-5
D: NA
V: TRBV5-4
DNA: TGTGCCAGCAGCTTGTGGCCGGTCGGAGAGACCCAGTACTTC
CDR3: CASSLWPVGETQYF

size: once
J: TRBJ2-5
D: NA
V: TRBV5-1
DNA: TGCGCCAGCAGCTACCTACAGGGCTTTATGGAGACCCAGTACTTC
CDR3: CASSYLQGFMETQYF

size: NA
J: TRBJ1-2
D: NA
V: TRBV7-2
DNA: TGTGCCAGCAGCTCTAGGGAGGGGAACTATGGCTACACCTTC
CDR3: CASSSREGNYGYTF

size: NA
J: TRBJ1-2
D: TRBD1
V: TRBV4-3
DNA: TGCGCCAGCAGCCAAGATCCAGGGGGCTATGGCTACACCTTC
CDR3: CASSQDPGGYGYTF

size: NA
J: TRBJ2-2
D: NA
V: TRBV5-1
DNA: TGCGCCAGCAGCCCCTCCCCGACAGTTAACACCGGGGAGCTGTTTTTT
CDR3: CASSPSPTVNTGELFF

size: few
J: TRBJ1-6
D: NA
V: TRBV25-1
DNA: TGTGCCCCCACGACATTCCTGAGCTCCTATAATTCACCCCTCCACTTT
CDR3: CAPTTFLSSYNSPLHF

size: once
J: TRBJ2-7
D: NA
V: TRBV6-1
DNA: TGTGCCAGCAGTAAGCATTACGAGCAGTACTTC
CDR3: CASSKHYEQYF

size: NA
J: TRBJ1-6
D: NA
V: TRBV4-3
DNA: TGCGCCAGCGGCCGGGGGAGCTCCTATAATTCACCCCTCCACTTT
CDR3: CASGRGSSYNSPLHF

size: NA
J: TRBJ2-3
D: NA
V: TRBV10-1
DNA: TGCGCCAGCAGTGAGATATTGACCATTAGCACAGATACGCAGTATTTT
CDR3: CASSEILTISTDTQYF

size: NA
J: TRBJ2-3
D: TRBD2
V: TRBV10-3
DNA: TGTGCCATCAGGCCAGGGACTAGTGCGGATACGCAGTATTTT
CDR3: CAIRPGTSADTQYF

size: NA
J: TRBJ2-3
D: NA
V: TRBV6-4
DNA: TGTGCCAGCACCCTTTCGACACCAAGGGAAACAGATACGCAGTATTTT
CDR3: CASTLSTPRETDTQYF

size: NA
J: TRBJ2-2
D: TRBD1
V: TRBV23-1
DNA: TGCGCCAGCAGCCCCGGGACAGCGAACACCGGGGAGCTGTTTTTT
CDR3: CASSPGTANTGELFF

size: NA
J: TRBJ1-4
D: NA
V: TRBV28
DNA: TGTGCCAGCAGTTTGGAAGGCAATAATGAAAAACTGTTTTTT
CDR3: CASSLEGNNEKLFF

size: NA
J: TRBJ2-5
D: TRBD2
V: TRBV10-3
DNA: TGTGCCATCAGTGAGAATAGCGGGGGGGGGCAAGAGACCCAGTACTTC
CDR3: CAISENSGGGQETQYF

size: NA
J: TRBJ2-3
D: TRBD2
V: TRBV6-1
DNA: TGTGCCAGCAGTGCGATACTAGCGGGTTTTACGCAGTATTTT
CDR3: CASSAILAGFTQYF

size: NA
J: TRBJ2-1
D: NA
V: TRBV30
DNA: TGTGCCTGGACCTACTCACTCGGGTTTCCTACCAGCAATGAGCAGTTCTTC
CDR3: CAWTYSLGFPTSNEQFF

size: few
J: TRBJ1-1
D: NA
V: TRBV11-1
DNA: TGTGCCAGCAGCCCGCCGAGTTGGAGGACTGAAGCTTTCTTT
CDR3: CASSPPSWRTEAFF

size: NA
J: TRBJ2-7
D: TRBD2
V: TRBV4-1
DNA: TGCGCCAGCAGCCATGGGGGAGGGCCCTCCTACGAGCAGTACTTC
CDR3: CASSHGGGPSYEQYF